This T cell receptor beta chain appears in the sequencing data of a study of CD8 T cells in ankylosing spondylitis. By quantitative 5'-RACE with molecular barcodes, the TCR beta libraries were made. TCRdb fed the 5' RACE reads into MiXCR, producing one record per CDR3 protein. The table shows roughly 250,000 distinct CDR3 sequences, with 8% to 9.5% occurring only once. A word on this clonotype: No antigen is known for it.

Whole-study results and caveats: Disease-associated clones were reportedly significantly overrepresented in matched ankylosing spondylitis synovial fluid. What appeared characteristic of ankylosing spondylitis blood was a TCR beta motif of fewer than ten highly homologous variants. Reactive arthritis synovial fluid and blood previously showed some of these motif variants.

Germline V gene lookup returns CDR1 DFQATT and CDR2 SNEGSKA (reference sequence). The CDR3 sequence is 13 residues long. The chain joins TRBV20-1 to TRBJ2-2, with 9 positions matching TRBD2. This sequence originates from a male donor with ankylosing spondylitis or in good health (not recorded which). Input material: blood, either unsorted or a sorted T cell fraction (not recorded which). Here the CDR3 reads CSGGTSFTGELFF. The CDR3, as DNA: TGCAGCGGCGGGACTAGCTTCACCGGGGAGCTGTTTTTT.